These T cell receptor beta chains were read from a single sample in a study of PD-L1 blockade in urothelial cancer. The assay was immunoSEQ multiplex PCR, and TCRdb's table has in-frame clones only and misses some. The sample contains approximately 110,000 clones, approximately 85% of which appear only once. This specimen consisted of PBMCs, obtained around atezolizumab (anti-PD-L1) treatment. These receptors all stem from a middle-aged man with urothelial cancer. Each CDR3 is given with its conserved first and last residue. D genes are given only for firm matches. Clone sizes are given selectively: once, few, many, or a class where the clone is expanded.

TRBV28,TRBD1,TRBJ1-2,16,NA,TGTGCCAGCTTTTGGACAGGGGGCGAGGGTTCCTATGGCTACACCTTC,CASFWTGGEGSYGYTF
TRBV5-4,TRBD2,TRBJ2-1,16,NA,TGTGCCAGCAGCTTGAGAGGCGGGAGTTCCTACAATGAGCAGTTCTTC,CASSLRGGSSYNEQFF
TRBV6-5,TRBD1,TRBJ1-1,14,NA,TGTGCCAGCAGATTCCAACAGGGGAGAACTGAAGCTTTCTTT,CASRFQQGRTEAFF
TRBV7-2,NA,TRBJ1-1,13,few,TGTGCCAGCAGCTTAGTTGGGTTTGGAGGCCCTTTCTTT,CASSLVGFGGPFF
TRBV28,TRBD2,TRBJ2-1,15,NA,TGTGCCAGCAGGGGGGTGGTAGCGGGGCACTATGAGCAGTTCTTC,CASRGVVAGHYEQFF
TRBV7-3,TRBD2,TRBJ2-1,14,NA,TGTGCCAGCAGCACAGGTCCTAGCGGGATTGAGCAGTTCTTC,CASSTGPSGIEQFF
TRBV29-1,NA,TRBJ1-1,14,NA,TGCAGCGTCACACCGGGACATCCGAACACTGAAGCTTTCTTT,CSVTPGHPNTEAFF
TRBV28,NA,TRBJ1-1,15,NA,TGTGCCAGCAGTTTAAACAGGGTGGTTAGAACTGAAGCTTTCTTT,CASSLNRVVRTEAFF
TRBV19,NA,TRBJ1-2,14,once,TGTGCCAGTAGTATTACAGGCACCCCCTATGGCTACACCTTC,CASSITGTPYGYTF
TRBV28,TRBD2,TRBJ2-1,16,NA,TGTGCCAGCAGTTTTTCCGTAGCGGGAAGGACCAATGAGCAGTTCTTC,CASSFSVAGRTNEQFF
TRBV25-1,TRBD1,TRBJ1-2,16,NA,TGTGCCAGCAGTGAATTGGGGGGGAACAGGGGGGATGGCTACACCTTC,CASSELGGNRGDGYTF
TRBV19,TRBD1,TRBJ2-4,13,NA,TGTGCCACACAGGGGGCGCACGAAAACATTCAGTACTTC,CATQGAHENIQYF
TRBV7-7,TRBD1,TRBJ2-5,17,NA,TGTGCTAGCAGCAAGGACAGGCGGCTTATAGGAGGCGAGACCCAGTACTTC,CASSKDRRLIGGETQYF
TRBV7-9,TRBD1,TRBJ1-2,13,once,TGTGCCAGCACACTCGGGACAGACTATGGCTACACCTTC,CASTLGTDYGYTF
TRBV5-6,TRBD1,TRBJ1-2,15,NA,TGTGCCAGCAGCTTACAGGGGGCCTTGGTCGGGGGCTACACCTTC,CASSLQGALVGGYTF
TRBV6-1,NA,TRBJ1-3,17,NA,TGTGCCAGCAGTGTATCCGGGACACTTAGCTCTGGAAACACCATATATTTT,CASSVSGTLSSGNTIYF
TRBV7-3,NA,TRBJ1-6,15,NA,TGTGCCAGCAGTCTTTCAGGCGTTCCTAATTCACCCCTCCACTTT,CASSLSGVPNSPLHF
TRBV7-6,TRBD1,TRBJ2-2,16,NA,TGTGCCAGCAGCTCCAAGACAGGGCTAAACACCGGGGAGCTGTTTTTT,CASSSKTGLNTGELFF
TRBV7-3,TRBD1,TRBJ2-2,14,NA,TGTGCCAGCAGATCGGACAGGGGCACCGGGGAGCTGTTTTTT,CASRSDRGTGELFF
TRBV5-4,NA,TRBJ2-2,15,NA,TGTGCCAGCAGCCACGATGTGGGGCCCCCCGGGGAGCTGTTTTTT,CASSHDVGPPGELFF
TRBV7-6,NA,TRBJ2-1,15,NA,TGTGCCAGCAGCTTATCGCGGAGCTCCTACAATGAGCAGTTCTTC,CASSLSRSSYNEQFF
TRBV18,TRBD2,TRBJ2-1,17,NA,TGTGCCAGCTCCGCGACTAGCGGGGTAAGCTCCTACAATGAGCAGTTCTTC,CASSATSGVSSYNEQFF
TRBV25-1,NA,TRBJ2-3,15,NA,TGTGCCAGCAGTGAATTCCCGGGAAGCACAGATACGCAGTATTTT,CASSEFPGSTDTQYF
TRBV27,TRBD2,TRBJ2-1,15,once,TGTGCCAGCAACCACTGGTCGGGGGGGGACAATGAGCAGTTCTTC,CASNHWSGGDNEQFF
TRBV11-2,TRBD2,TRBJ2-7,16,NA,TGTGCCAGCAGCCTTTCCCATAGCGGGAGAGTCCACGAGCAGTACTTC,CASSLSHSGRVHEQYF
TRBV9,TRBD1,TRBJ2-7,16,few,TGTGCCAGCAGCGTCGGCCCGGGACAGGGGACCTACGAGCAGTACTTC,CASSVGPGQGTYEQYF
TRBV28,NA,TRBJ1-3,14,NA,TGTGCCAGCAGCCTTAGGGGGTCTGGAAACACCATATATTTT,CASSLRGSGNTIYF
TRBV7-9,TRBD1,TRBJ2-7,14,NA,TGTGCCAGCACAAGGGGACAGGGGGTAGGTGAGCAGTACTTC,CASTRGQGVGEQYF